This T cell receptor (beta chain) was sequenced in a study of cytomegalovirus exposure and HLA in healthy donors. Across the study: Unique TCR beta sequences numbering 117 million came from roughly 180 million T cells in an earlier analysis. Study-level results: The availability of immune exposure information extended only to CMV serostatus.

With regard to this clone: Its target is not known.

This CDR3 spans 16 amino acids. Trimming removed 3 bases at V and 6 bases at J, with 20 bases between. Per germline, CDR1 KGHSH and CDR2 LQKENI. The PCR contained 60 Vbeta and 13 Jbeta primers. The assay was immunoSEQ multiplex PCR, and TCRdb's table has in-frame clones only and misses some. The table records around 150,000 clones, roughly three quarters of them present only once. The chain uses TRBV18 and TRBJ1-1; D not certain. The clonotype originates from a woman aged 40 to 49 in good health and CMV-seronegative. The sequencing sample was made of PBMCs. The CDR3, as DNA: TGTGCCAGCTCACCGAGTATCCAGGCCCGCCTCGCTGAAGCTTTCTTT. Its protein product is CASSPSIQARLAEAFF.